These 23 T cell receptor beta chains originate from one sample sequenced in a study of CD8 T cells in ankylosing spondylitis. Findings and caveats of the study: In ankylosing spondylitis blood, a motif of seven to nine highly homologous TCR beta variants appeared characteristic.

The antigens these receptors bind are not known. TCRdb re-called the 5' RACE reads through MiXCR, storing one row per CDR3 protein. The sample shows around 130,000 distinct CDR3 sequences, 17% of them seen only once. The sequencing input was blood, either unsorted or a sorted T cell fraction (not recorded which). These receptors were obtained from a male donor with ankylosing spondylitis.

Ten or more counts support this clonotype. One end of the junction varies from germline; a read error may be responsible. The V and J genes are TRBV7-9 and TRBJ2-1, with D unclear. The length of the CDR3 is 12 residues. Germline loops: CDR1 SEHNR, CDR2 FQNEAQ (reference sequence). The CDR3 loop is CASSPSYNEQFF. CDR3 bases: TGCGCCAGCAGCCCTAGTTACAATGAGCAGTTCTTC.

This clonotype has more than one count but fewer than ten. CDR3 bases: TGCGCCAGCAGCCAAAGTCCACAGGGTGTGGGCAATGAGCAGTTCTTC. The encoded protein is CASSQSPQGVGNEQFF. The rearrangement joins TRBV4-1 to TRBJ2-1; perhaps TRBD1 as D (6 bases). The ends were cut back, 2 bases at V and 6 bases at J, with 17 bases in the middle. In germline, CDR1 is MGHRA, CDR2 YSYEKL. The CDR3 loop spans 16 amino acids.

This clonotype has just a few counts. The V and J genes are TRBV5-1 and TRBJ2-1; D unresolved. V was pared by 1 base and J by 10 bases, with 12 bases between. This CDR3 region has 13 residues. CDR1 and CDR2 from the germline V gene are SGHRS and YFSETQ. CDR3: CASSLLAPNEQFF. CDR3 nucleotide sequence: TGCGCCAGCAGCTTGTTGGCGCCTAACGAGCAGTTCTTC.

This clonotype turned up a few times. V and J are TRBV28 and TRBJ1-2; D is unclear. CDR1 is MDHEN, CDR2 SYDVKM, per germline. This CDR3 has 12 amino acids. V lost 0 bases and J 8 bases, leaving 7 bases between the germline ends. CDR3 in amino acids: CASSLWLGGYTF. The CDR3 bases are TGTGCCAGCAGTTTATGGCTCGGAGGCTACACCTTC.

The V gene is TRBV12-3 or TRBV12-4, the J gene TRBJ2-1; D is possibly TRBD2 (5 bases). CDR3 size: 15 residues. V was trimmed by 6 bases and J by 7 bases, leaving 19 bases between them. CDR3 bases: TGTGCCAGCAGCGAAACTAGTATTCTGTCGAATGAGCAGTTCTTC. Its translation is CASSETSILSNEQFF.

Here the CDR3 reads CASSQVTGENYEQYF. The DNA for the CDR3 is TGCGCCAGCAGCCAAGTAACGGGAGAAAACTACGAGCAGTACTTC. The chain links TRBV4-1 to TRBJ2-7, with D possibly matching TRBD2 (6 bases). The V gene's germline CDR1 is MGHRA and CDR2 YSYEKL. V lost 1 base to trimming and J lost 3 bases, with 13 bases between them. This CDR3 has 15 residues.

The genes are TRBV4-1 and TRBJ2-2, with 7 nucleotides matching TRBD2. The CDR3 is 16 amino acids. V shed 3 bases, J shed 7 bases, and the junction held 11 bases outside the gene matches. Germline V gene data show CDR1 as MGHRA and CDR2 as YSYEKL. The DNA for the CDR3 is TGCGCCAGCAGCCAGCGGGAAGGGAGGGCGAGCGGGGAGCTGTTTTTT. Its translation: CASSQREGRASGELFF.

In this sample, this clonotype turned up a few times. The DNA of the CDR3 is TGTGCCGCGGGGGATAACACTGAAGCTTTCTTT. This encodes CAAGDNTEAFF. This chain uses TRBV12-3 or TRBV12-4 with TRBJ1-1; tentatively, D is TRBD1 (5 bases). With 11 bases removed from V and 2 bases from J, the gap between germline ends came to 9 bases. The CDR3 sequence is 11 residues long.

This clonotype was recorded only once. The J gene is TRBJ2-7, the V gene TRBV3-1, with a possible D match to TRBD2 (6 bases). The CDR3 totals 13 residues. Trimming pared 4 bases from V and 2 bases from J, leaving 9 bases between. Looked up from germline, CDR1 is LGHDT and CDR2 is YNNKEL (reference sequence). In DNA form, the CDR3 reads TGTGCCAGCAGCCGGGACTTCCCCTACGAGCAGTACTTC. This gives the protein CASSRDFPYEQYF.

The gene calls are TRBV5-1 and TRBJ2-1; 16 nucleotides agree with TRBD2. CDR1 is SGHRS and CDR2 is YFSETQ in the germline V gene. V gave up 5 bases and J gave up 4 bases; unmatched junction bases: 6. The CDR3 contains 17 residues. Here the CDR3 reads CASRKGLAGGRYNEQFF. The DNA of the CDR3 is TGCGCCAGCAGGAAGGGACTAGCGGGAGGGCGTTACAATGAGCAGTTCTTC.

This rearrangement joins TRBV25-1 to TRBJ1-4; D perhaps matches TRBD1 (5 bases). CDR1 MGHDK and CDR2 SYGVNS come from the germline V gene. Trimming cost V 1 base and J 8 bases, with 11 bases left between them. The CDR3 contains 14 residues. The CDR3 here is CASSESGIGEKLFF. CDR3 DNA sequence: TGTGCCAGCAGTGAATCAGGGATCGGGGAAAAACTGTTTTTT.

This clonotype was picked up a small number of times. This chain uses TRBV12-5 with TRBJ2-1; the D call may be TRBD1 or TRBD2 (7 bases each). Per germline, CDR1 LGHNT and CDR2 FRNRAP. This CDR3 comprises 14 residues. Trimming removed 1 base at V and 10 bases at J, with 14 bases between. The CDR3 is CASGLGGGGREQFF. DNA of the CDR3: TGTGCTAGTGGTTTGGGGGGAGGGGGCCGAGAGCAGTTCTTC.

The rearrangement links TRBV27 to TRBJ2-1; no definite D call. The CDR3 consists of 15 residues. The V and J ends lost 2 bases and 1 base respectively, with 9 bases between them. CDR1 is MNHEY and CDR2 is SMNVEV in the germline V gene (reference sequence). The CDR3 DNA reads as TGTGCCAGCAGTTTACGGGCCACGTCCTACAATGAGCAGTTCTTC. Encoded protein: CASSLRATSYNEQFF.

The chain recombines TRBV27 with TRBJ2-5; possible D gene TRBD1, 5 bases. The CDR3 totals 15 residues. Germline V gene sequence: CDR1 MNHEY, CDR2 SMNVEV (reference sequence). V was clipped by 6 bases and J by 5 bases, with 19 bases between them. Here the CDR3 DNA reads TGTGCCAGCAGCCCCCTTGGGGCAGCCCTCGAGACCCAGTACTTC. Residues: CASSPLGAALETQYF.

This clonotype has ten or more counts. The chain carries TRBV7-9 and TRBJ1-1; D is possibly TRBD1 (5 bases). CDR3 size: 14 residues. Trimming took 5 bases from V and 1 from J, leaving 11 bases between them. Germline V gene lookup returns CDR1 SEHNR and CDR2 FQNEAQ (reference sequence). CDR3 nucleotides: TGTGCCAGCAGCCCAGGGACCTCGAACACTGAAGCTTTCTTT. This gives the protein CASSPGTSNTEAFF.

This CDR3 reads CASSQAGTVGTDTQYF. CDR3 in DNA: TGTGCCAGCAGCCAAGCCGGGACAGTAGGCACAGATACGCAGTATTTT. V gene TRBV4-2 combines with J gene TRBJ2-3; 7 bases line up with TRBD1. Per germline, CDR1 LGHNA and CDR2 YNFKEQ. J lost 1 base, V lost 1 base, and 5 bases had no gene match. The CDR3 runs 16 residues.

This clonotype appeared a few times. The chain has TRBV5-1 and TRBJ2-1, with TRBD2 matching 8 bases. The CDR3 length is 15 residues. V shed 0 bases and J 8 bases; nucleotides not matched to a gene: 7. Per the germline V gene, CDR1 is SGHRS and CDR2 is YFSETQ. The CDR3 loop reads CASSLEASGYHEQFF. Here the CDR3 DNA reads TGCGCCAGCAGCTTGGAGGCTAGCGGGTATCATGAGCAGTTCTTC.

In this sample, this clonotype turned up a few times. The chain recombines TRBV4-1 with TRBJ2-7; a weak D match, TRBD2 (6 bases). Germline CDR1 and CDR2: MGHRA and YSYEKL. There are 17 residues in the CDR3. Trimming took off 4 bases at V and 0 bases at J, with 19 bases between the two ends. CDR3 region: CASSLVSGGESSYEQYF. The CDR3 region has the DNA TGCGCCAGCAGCCTCGTCTCGGGCGGGGAAAGCTCCTACGAGCAGTACTTC.

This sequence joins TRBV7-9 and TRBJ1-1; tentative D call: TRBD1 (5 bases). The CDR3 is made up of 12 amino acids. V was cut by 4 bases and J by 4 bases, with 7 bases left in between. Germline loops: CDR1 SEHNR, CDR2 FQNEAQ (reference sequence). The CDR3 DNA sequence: TGTGCCAGCAGCTCCGGGACCACTGAAGCTTTCTTT. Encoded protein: CASSSGTTEAFF. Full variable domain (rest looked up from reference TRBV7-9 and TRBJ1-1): DTGVSQNPRHKITKRGQNVTFRCDPISEHNRLYWYRQTLGQGPEFLTYFQNEAQLEKSRLLSDRFSAERPKGSFSTLEIQRTEQGDSAMYLCASSSGTTEAFFGQGTRLTVV.

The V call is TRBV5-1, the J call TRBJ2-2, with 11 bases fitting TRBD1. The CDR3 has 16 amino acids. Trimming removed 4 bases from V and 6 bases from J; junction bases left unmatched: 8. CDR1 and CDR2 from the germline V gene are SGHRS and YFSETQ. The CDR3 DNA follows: TGCGCCAGCAGCCCCCGGGACAGGGGGATTTCCGGGGAGCTGTTTTTT. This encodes CASSPRDRGISGELFF.

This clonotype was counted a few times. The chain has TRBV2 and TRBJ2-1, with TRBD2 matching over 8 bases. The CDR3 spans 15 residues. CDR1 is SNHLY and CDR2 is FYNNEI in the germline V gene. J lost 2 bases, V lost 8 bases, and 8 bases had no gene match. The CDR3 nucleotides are TGTGCCAGCGGGGTGGCGGGAGGAACCTACAATGAGCAGTTCTTC. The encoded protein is CASGVAGGTYNEQFF.

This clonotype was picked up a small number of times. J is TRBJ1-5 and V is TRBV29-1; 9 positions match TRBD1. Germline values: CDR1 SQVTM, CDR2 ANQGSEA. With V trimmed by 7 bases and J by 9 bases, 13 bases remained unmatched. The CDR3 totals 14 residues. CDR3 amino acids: CSATGTGPYGPQHF. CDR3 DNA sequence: TGCAGCGCAACTGGGACAGGGCCTTATGGGCCCCAGCATTTT.

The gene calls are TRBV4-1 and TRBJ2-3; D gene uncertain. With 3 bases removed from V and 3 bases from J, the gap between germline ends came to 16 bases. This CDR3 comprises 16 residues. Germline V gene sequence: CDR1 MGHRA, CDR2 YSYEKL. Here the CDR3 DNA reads TGCGCCAGCAGCCATCCCCGGCCCTTACCGACAGATACGCAGTATTTT. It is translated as CASSHPRPLPTDTQYF.